These 18 T cell receptor beta chains originate from one sample sequenced in a study of T cell responses to AZD1222 COVID-19 vaccine. The repertoire was sequenced with immunoSEQ multiplex PCR; TCRdb's copy has only in-frame clones and lacks some. The table has over 150,000 clones, about 85% seen once. This specimen was peripheral blood, taken on day 0 of AZD1222 vaccination. The source of these receptors is an adult in good health.

This chain links TRBV7-9 with TRBJ2-5; D might be TRBD2 (5 bases). Trimming removed 0 bases at V and 4 bases at J, with 21 bases between. The CDR3 has 18 amino acids. Germline V lookup: CDR1 SEHNR, CDR2 FQNEAQ (reference sequence). The chain's CDR3 is CASSLARWGEVIRETQYF. The CDR3, as DNA: TGTGCCAGCAGCTTAGCCCGGTGGGGAGAGGTGATACGAGAGACCCAGTACTTC.

The rearrangement links TRBV3-1 (or the pseudogene TRBV3-2) to TRBJ1-3, with 9 bases fitting TRBD1. The CDR3 covers 17 residues. The ends lost 4 bases at V and 0 bases at J; junction bases unmatched: 7. Germline V CDR1 and CDR2: LGHDT, YNNKEL (reference sequence). The CDR3 spells CASSRRQGGFSGNTIYF. The CDR3 DNA reads as TGTGCCAGCAGCCGACGACAGGGGGGCTTCTCTGGAAACACCATATATTTT.

The gene calls are TRBV2 and TRBJ2-1; 9 bases are shared with TRBD1. The CDR3 length is 13 residues. The V and J ends lost 6 bases and 7 bases, in that order; junction bases with no gene match: 4. Per the germline V gene, CDR1 is SNHLY and CDR2 is FYNNEI. CDR3 sequence reads: CASSWDRVNEQFF. CDR3 DNA sequence: TGTGCCAGCAGCTGGGACAGGGTGAATGAGCAGTTCTTC.

The gene calls are TRBV28 and TRBJ1-5; 7 bases are shared with TRBD1. The CDR3 extends over 13 amino acids. In germline, CDR1 is MDHEN, CDR2 SYDVKM. V lost 10 bases, J lost 3 bases, and 6 bases stayed unmatched. The CDR3 nucleotides are TGTGCCATTCGGGGACAGCTCAATCAGCCCCAGCATTTT. Translation gives CAIRGQLNQPQHF.

DNA of the CDR3: TGTGCCTGGAGTGCCTTATTCATAGCGGGAGGGACCTACGAGCAGTACTTC. It codes for CAWSALFIAGGTYEQYF. The rearrangement links TRBV30 to TRBJ2-7, with 11 bases matching TRBD2. Germline V gene data show CDR1 as GTSNPN and CDR2 as SVGIG (reference sequence). The ends lost 1 base at V and 2 bases at J; junction bases unmatched: 10. The CDR3 runs to 17 residues.

This chain connects TRBV29-1 to TRBJ2-7; possible D gene TRBD1, 5 bases. CDR1 and CDR2 from the germline V gene are SQVTM and ANQGSEA. This CDR3 is built from 14 residues. The V end lost 0 bases, the J end lost 2 bases, and 11 bases lay between the germline ends. As DNA, the CDR3 is TGCAGCGTTGAAGATCCCACAGGCACCTACGAGCAGTACTTC. Translation: CSVEDPTGTYEQYF.

The V call is TRBV18, the J call TRBJ2-3, with D unclear. The CDR3 is 14 residues long. V lost 5 bases and J lost 1, with 10 bases in between. From germline, CDR1 is KGHSH and CDR2 LQKENI. The CDR3 sequence is CASSGRPRTDTQYF. As DNA, the CDR3 is TGTGCCAGCTCAGGGCGGCCCCGCACAGATACGCAGTATTTT.

Only one count was recorded for this clone. The chain has TRBV19 and TRBJ1-1, with D possibly matching TRBD1 (5 bases). CDR1 is LNHDA and CDR2 is SQIVND in the germline V gene (reference sequence). V gave up 3 bases and J gave up 4 bases, with 12 bases separating them. The CDR3 has 14 residues. The chain's CDR3 is CASSMTSGGTEAFF. In DNA, the CDR3 is TGTGCCAGTAGTATGACGAGCGGGGGCACTGAAGCTTTCTTT.

The CDR3 loop reads CSASTGVVGYGYTF. The CDR3 DNA is TGCAGTGCTAGTACAGGGGTTGTAGGCTATGGCTACACCTTC. V gene TRBV20-1 combines with J gene TRBJ1-2, with 7 bases lining up with TRBD1. V was pared by 3 bases and J by 4 bases, with 8 bases of the junction left unmatched. CDR3 length: 14 residues. The germline V gene encodes CDR1 DFQATT and CDR2 SNEGSKA (reference sequence).

The rearrangement uses TRBV30 and TRBJ2-1, with 11 nucleotides matching TRBD2. V gave up 5 bases and J gave up 6 bases; unmatched junction bases: 3. Per the germline V gene, CDR1 is GTSNPN and CDR2 is SVGIG (reference sequence). CDR3 length: 13 amino acids. CDR3 bases: TGTGCCTGGGACGGACTAGCGGGCAATGAGCAGTTCTTC. Protein sequence: CAWDGLAGNEQFF.

This chain joins TRBV19 and TRBJ1-1; D possibly corresponds to TRBD1 (5 bases). CDR3 size: 13 residues. CDR1 and CDR2 (germline): LNHDA, SQIVND (reference sequence). Trimming removed 8 bases at V and 3 bases at J, with 13 bases between. As DNA, the CDR3 is TGTGCCAGTTGGGGACCGAGGGACACTGAAGCTTTCTTT. Translation gives CASWGPRDTEAFF.

The chain links TRBV5-1 to TRBJ2-2; D unclear. The V end was cut by 3 bases, the J end by 4 bases, with 10 bases between. The CDR3 has 14 residues. CDR1 SGHRS and CDR2 YFSETQ come from the germline V gene. CDR3 coding DNA: TGCGCCAGCAGCTGGGGTCTGGGCACCGGGGAGCTGTTTTTT. This sequence encodes CASSWGLGTGELFF.

The chain employs TRBV28 and TRBJ1-5, with no clear D. This CDR3 region has 16 residues. The germline V gene encodes CDR1 MDHEN and CDR2 SYDVKM. The V end lost 4 bases, the J end lost 4 bases, and 17 bases lay between the germline ends. The CDR3 sequence is CASSSIFPRENQPQHF. The CDR3 coding sequence is TGTGCCAGCAGTTCCATTTTTCCACGGGAAAATCAGCCCCAGCATTTT.

This sequence joins TRBV19 and TRBJ2-3; weak D call: TRBD1 (6 bases). This CDR3 contains 16 residues. CDR1 is LNHDA, CDR2 SQIVND, per germline (reference sequence). V lost 6 bases to trimming and J lost 1 base, with 17 bases between them. CDR3 in DNA: TGTGCCAGTAGGCCGCCGGCAGGGGCGGGCACAGATACGCAGTATTTT. Amino acids: CASRPPAGAGTDTQYF.

This clone occurred once. The rearrangement links TRBV10-3 to TRBJ2-1, with D maybe TRBD2 (6 bases). Trimming shortened V by 2 bases and J by 5 bases, and 16 bases separated the two germline ends. This CDR3 is built from 16 residues. In germline, CDR1 is ENHRY, CDR2 SYGVKD. CDR3 amino acids: CAISEPGTPGHNEQFF. CDR3 nucleotides: TGTGCCATCAGTGAGCCCGGGACTCCCGGGCACAATGAGCAGTTCTTC.

The rearrangement uses TRBV4-1 and TRBJ2-2, with no clear D. The V and J ends lost 5 bases and 4 bases respectively, with 14 bases between them. The CDR3 has 15 residues. Germline lookup yields CDR1 MGHRA and CDR2 YSYEKL. The CDR3 sequence: CASSFTGRLTGELFF. For the CDR3, the DNA is TGCGCCAGCAGCTTCACTGGGCGCCTCACCGGGGAGCTGTTTTTT.

This chain uses TRBV5-1 with TRBJ1-4; 10 positions agree with TRBD1. V trimming: 4 bases; J trimming: 6 bases; junction bases outside the gene matches: 6. The CDR3 consists of 15 residues. CDR1 is SGHRS, CDR2 YFSETQ, per germline. The CDR3 loop is CASSGPTGGYEKLFF. CDR3 DNA sequence: TGCGCCAGCAGCGGACCGACAGGGGGCTATGAAAAACTGTTTTTT. Looking up the rest from reference TRBV5-1 and TRBJ1-4 gives the full variable domain: KAGVTQTPRYLIKTRGQQVTLSCSPISGHRSVSWYQQTPGQGLQFLFEYFSETQRNKGNFPGRFSGRQFSNSRSEMNVSTLELGDSALYLCASSGPTGGYEKLFFGSGTQLSVL.

The chain uses TRBV5-1 and TRBJ2-5, with D hard to call. CDR1 SGHRS and CDR2 YFSETQ come from the germline V gene. This CDR3 comprises 13 residues. Between the trimmed V and J ends, which lost 1 base and 2 bases, there was a span of 6 bases. The CDR3: CASSLSLQETQYF. CDR3 bases: TGCGCCAGCAGCTTGAGCCTGCAAGAGACCCAGTACTTC.